The 19 T cell receptor beta chains given below trace back to one sample, sequenced in a study of vaccination effects on CD4 cells after COVID-19. For these TCRs, the target antigens are not known. After expansion with viral peptide pools in the ViraFEST assay, antigen-specific CD4+ T cells were sequenced. Having been cultured for approximately ten days, the cells underwent CD4+ T cell isolation. The person was diagnosed with PCR-confirmed SARS-CoV-2 infection between March and December 2020. Two doses of BNT162b2 or mRNA-1273 vaccine were administered to participants. The method was immunoSEQ multiplex PCR; TCRdb's version includes in-frame clones alone and lacks a portion of them. Found here are about 15,000 clones, roughly 70% of them singletons; the top ten hold about 22%. The input for sequencing was CD4+ T cells from PBMCs cultured with HCoV-NL63 spike peptides, taken after COVID-19 vaccination. Source of these receptors: a human donor who had a prior SARS-CoV-2 infection.

J is TRBJ1-4 and V is TRBV19, with 7 bases matching TRBD1. Germline V gene sequence: CDR1 LNHDA, CDR2 SQIVND (reference sequence). J gave up 1 base and V 4 bases, and 9 bases lay outside the gene matches. This CDR3 comprises 17 residues. As DNA, the CDR3 is TGTGCCAGTAGTAACCCCCGGGACAGAAAAACTAATGAAAAACTGTTTTTT. This translates into CASSNPRDRKTNEKLFF.

J is TRBJ2-5 and V is TRBV9, with a weak D call TRBD2 (6 bases). Germline CDR1 SGDLS, CDR2 YYNGEE. Trimming removed 3 bases at V and 0 bases at J, with 12 bases between. The CDR3 runs to 15 residues. The CDR3 is CASSAGSGYQETQYF. CDR3 DNA: TGTGCCAGCAGCGCTGGGAGCGGGTACCAAGAGACCCAGTACTTC.

The chain joins TRBV5-6 to TRBJ2-5; the D gene is possibly TRBD2 (6 bases). The CDR3 is made up of 14 amino acids. Per the germline V gene, CDR1 is SGHDT and CDR2 is YYEEEE. V dropped 2 bases and J dropped 4 bases, with 12 bases sitting between them. CDR3 in DNA: TGTGCCAGCAGCTTCCAAACTAGCCGAGAGACCCAGTACTTC. Its protein product is CASSFQTSRETQYF.

The chain couples TRBV15 to TRBJ2-1, with a possible D match to TRBD1 (5 bases). The CDR3 runs to 13 residues. The germline CDR1 and CDR2 sequences are LNHNV and YYDKDF (reference sequence). V was pared by 7 bases and J by 5 bases, with 12 bases between. DNA of the CDR3: TGTGCCACCAAACCCGACAGTCACAATGAGCAGTTCTTC. Amino acids: CATKPDSHNEQFF.

This sequence joins TRBV19 and TRBJ1-1, with D uncertain. V dropped 3 bases and J dropped 8 bases, with 13 bases sitting between them. CDR3 length: 13 amino acids. Germline V gene lookup returns CDR1 LNHDA and CDR2 SQIVND (reference sequence). The CDR3, as DNA: TGTGCCAGTAGTATTCGGGAGGCGACGGAAGCTTTCTTT. Translating gives CASSIREATEAFF.

The chain couples TRBV2 to TRBJ1-3; D unclear. This CDR3 is built from 15 residues. The V gene's germline CDR1 is SNHLY and CDR2 FYNNEI. Trimming removed 4 bases from V and 0 bases from J, with 10 bases in between. The CDR3 region is CASSVEHGSGNTIYF. The CDR3 nucleotides are TGTGCCAGCAGTGTTGAACATGGCTCTGGAAACACCATATATTTT.

This sequence joins TRBV5-4 and TRBJ2-4, with TRBD2 matching over 7 bases. CDR3 size: 14 residues. V gave up 4 bases and J gave up 8 bases; unmatched junction bases: 9. CDR1 is SGHNT and CDR2 is YYREEE in the germline V gene (reference sequence). CDR3 protein: CASSPAVGGDIQYF. The CDR3 DNA follows: TGTGCCAGCAGCCCGGCGGTTGGGGGGGACATTCAGTACTTC.

This clone was seen a single time. The J gene is TRBJ2-3, the V gene TRBV30; D might be TRBD2 (6 bases). Germline V CDR1 and CDR2: GTSNPN, SVGIG (reference sequence). There are 13 residues in the CDR3. V lost 0 bases and J 2 bases, leaving 6 bases between the germline ends. In DNA form, the CDR3 reads TGTGCCTGGAGTGTACTAGCCACAGATACGCAGTATTTT. As protein: CAWSVLATDTQYF.

The rearrangement links TRBV20-1 to TRBJ2-3; D gene unclear. The CDR3 runs 15 residues. Germline CDR1 DFQATT, CDR2 SNEGSKA (reference sequence). The V and J ends lost 8 bases and 0 bases respectively, with 18 bases between them. The CDR3 region is CSSSGPIESTDTQYF. The CDR3 DNA is TGCAGTTCCAGTGGGCCAATCGAGAGCACAGATACGCAGTATTTT.

The J gene is TRBJ1-6, the V gene TRBV6-5, with D unclear. Germline V gene data show CDR1 as MNHEY and CDR2 as SVGAGI. The CDR3 consists of 15 residues. V lost 1 base and J lost 8, with 12 bases in between. This CDR3 is CASSYWSGRDSPLHF. Written as DNA, the CDR3 is TGTGCCAGCAGTTACTGGTCCGGGCGGGATTCACCCCTCCACTTT.

J is TRBJ2-1 and V is TRBV27; 13 bases are shared with TRBD2. The CDR3 is made up of 17 amino acids. With 1 base clipped from V and 5 bases from J, the junction kept 5 bases outside the gene matches. CDR1 and CDR2 from the germline V gene are MNHEY and SMNVEV (reference sequence). CDR3 DNA: TGTGCCAGCAGTTTATATCCGACTAGCGGGAGGCACAATGAGCAGTTCTTC. Translating gives CASSLYPTSGRHNEQFF.

V and J are TRBV3-1 (or the pseudogene TRBV3-2) and TRBJ1-3, with no clear D. With 5 bases removed from V and 2 bases from J, the gap between germline ends came to 13 bases. The CDR3 covers 15 residues. The germline CDR1 and CDR2 sequences are LGHDT and YNNKEL (reference sequence). CDR3 nucleotides: TGTGCCAGCAGCTACGGGAGCCTCCCTGGAAACACCATATATTTT. It translates to CASSYGSLPGNTIYF.

V is TRBV5-1 and J is TRBJ2-7, with 12 bases aligning to TRBD2. Germline V gene lookup returns CDR1 SGHRS and CDR2 YFSETQ. The CDR3 runs 15 residues. V shed 4 bases, J shed 4 bases, and the junction held 6 bases outside the gene matches. The CDR3 coding sequence is TGCGCCAGCAGCGCGGGACTAGCGGGTTTGTACGAGCAGTACTTC. Amino acids: CASSAGLAGLYEQYF.

The chain carries TRBV6-1 and TRBJ1-3; TRBD1 is a possible D gene (5 bases). The CDR3 length is 14 residues. Looked up from germline, CDR1 is MNHNS and CDR2 is SASEGT. V gave up 3 bases and J gave up 0 bases, with 6 bases separating them. CDR3 nucleotide sequence: TGTGCCAGCAGTGACAGGGCCTCTGGAAACACCATATATTTT. Its translation: CASSDRASGNTIYF.

The chain combines TRBV7-9 with TRBJ2-3, with unresolved D. The germline V gene encodes CDR1 SEHNR and CDR2 FQNEAQ (reference sequence). There are 12 residues in the CDR3. Trimming took off 4 bases at V and 0 bases at J, with 2 bases between the two ends. The CDR3 nucleotides read TGTGCCAGCAGCTATAGCACAGATACGCAGTATTTT. This sequence encodes CASSYSTDTQYF.

V usage is TRBV18 and J usage is TRBJ1-2; TRBD1 matches 7 bases. CDR1 is KGHSH, CDR2 LQKENI, per germline. Losses at the gene ends were 3 bases for V and 4 bases for J; bases not matched to a gene: 5. The CDR3 has 14 amino acids. The CDR3 DNA follows: TGTGCCAGCTCACCGGGACAGTTCTTCTATGGCTACACCTTC. Protein sequence: CASSPGQFFYGYTF.

This clone has more than one count but fewer than ten. V gene TRBV10-3 combines with J gene TRBJ2-3, with TRBD2 identical over 7 bases. CDR1 is ENHRY and CDR2 is SYGVKD in the germline V gene. Germline trimming cut 3 bases from V and 0 bases from J; bases unmatched to any gene: 6. CDR3 size: 16 residues. The CDR3 is CAISDRLAVSTDTQYF. CDR3 nucleotide sequence: TGTGCCATCAGTGATCGGCTAGCGGTTAGCACAGATACGCAGTATTTT.

The V gene is TRBV4-3, the J gene TRBJ1-4; a possible D gene is TRBD1 (6 bases). The V gene's germline CDR1 is LGHNA and CDR2 YSLEER. V was clipped by 4 bases and J by 3 bases, with 12 bases between them. The CDR3 sequence is 15 residues long. CDR3 in DNA: TGCGCCAGCAGCCGAGCGACAGGCCCTAATGAAAAACTGTTTTTT. Its translation is CASSRATGPNEKLFF.

The chain combines TRBV5-6 with TRBJ1-3, with D possibly TRBD1 on 6 matching bases. The V gene lost 4 bases and the J gene lost 0 bases, with 17 bases spanning the gap. The CDR3 is 17 residues long. Per germline, CDR1 SGHDT and CDR2 YYEEEE. Written as DNA, the CDR3 is TGTGCCAGCAGCGGGCTCCGGGACACGATCTCTGGAAACACCATATATTTT. Translated, it gives CASSGLRDTISGNTIYF. Based on the CDR3 plus reference TRBV5-6 and TRBJ1-3, the full variable domain is DAGVTQSPTHLIKTRGQQVTLRCSPKSGHDTVSWYQQALGQGPQFIFQYYEEEERQRGNFPDRFSGHQFPNYSSELNVNALLLGDSALYLCASSGLRDTISGNTIYFGEGSWLTVV.